A selection of T cell receptor beta chains follows, all from one sample in a study of cytomegalovirus exposure and HLA in healthy donors. The table came from immunoSEQ multiplex PCR; TCRdb's copy has only in-frame clones and leaves some out. This table has about 120,000 clones, 80% appearing once. Material: PBMCs. The receptors stem from a man aged 25 to 45 in good health and CMV-seropositive. CDR3s include the opening cysteine and the closing phenylalanine or tryptophan. Each record gives: J gene, V gene, D gene, clone size, CDR3 DNA, CDR3 protein. A D gene is named only where the DNA matches it firmly. Only some rows state a clone size, as once, few, many or a class for expanded clones.

J gene: TRBJ1-3; V gene: TRBV6-5; D gene: TRBD1; clone size: -; CDR3 DNA: TGTGCCAGCAGCCGGGACAGGGGGCTTGGAAACACCATATATTTT; CDR3 protein: CASSRDRGLGNTIYF
J gene: TRBJ2-3; V gene: TRBV5-1; D gene: -; clone size: -; CDR3 DNA: TGCGCCAGCAGCCGCTCGACTGGTAGCACAGATACGCAGTATTTT; CDR3 protein: CASSRSTGSTDTQYF
J gene: TRBJ2-5; V gene: TRBV6-1; D gene: TRBD1; clone size: -; CDR3 DNA: TGTGCCAGCAGTTCTTCCGGGACAGGGGTAGAGACCCAGTACTTC; CDR3 protein: CASSSSGTGVETQYF
J gene: TRBJ2-7; V gene: TRBV20-1; D gene: -; clone size: -; CDR3 DNA: TGCAGTGCTGTACTAGCTCTCGAGCAGTACTTC; CDR3 protein: CSAVLALEQYF
J gene: TRBJ1-1; V gene: TRBV10-1; D gene: -; clone size: -; CDR3 DNA: TGCGCCAGCAGTGAGTCAAGGCATTTGGGGGCGCGGAGCACTGAAGCTTTCTTT; CDR3 protein: CASSESRHLGARSTEAFF
J gene: TRBJ2-3; V gene: TRBV5-6; D gene: -; clone size: -; CDR3 DNA: TGTGCCAGCGGGAGCTGGCCGAGCACAGATACGCAGTATTTT; CDR3 protein: CASGSWPSTDTQYF
J gene: TRBJ2-1; V gene: TRBV27; D gene: -; clone size: -; CDR3 DNA: TGTGCCAGCACGACGTGGCGGAGCTACAATGAGCAGTTCTTC; CDR3 protein: CASTTWRSYNEQFF
J gene: TRBJ1-2; V gene: TRBV4-1; D gene: TRBD1; clone size: -; CDR3 DNA: TGCGCCAGCAGCCAAAAGGGACAGACTCCGGTTTATGGCTACACCTTC; CDR3 protein: CASSQKGQTPVYGYTF
J gene: TRBJ2-1; V gene: TRBV27; D gene: TRBD1; clone size: -; CDR3 DNA: TGTGCCAGCAGTTTGACCCCGGGACAGTACAATGAGCAGTTCTTC; CDR3 protein: CASSLTPGQYNEQFF
J gene: TRBJ1-5; V gene: TRBV6-6; D gene: -; clone size: -; CDR3 DNA: TGTGCCGGACGGGCAGGGGCTGGCAATCAGCCCCAGCATTTT; CDR3 protein: CAGRAGAGNQPQHF
J gene: TRBJ2-7; V gene: TRBV7-9; D gene: TRBD2; clone size: -; CDR3 DNA: TGTTCCAGCAGCCGTACTAGCGGGGGCGCCTACGAGCAGTACTTC; CDR3 protein: CSSSRTSGGAYEQYF
J gene: TRBJ2-7; V gene: TRBV7-2; D gene: TRBD1; clone size: -; CDR3 DNA: TGTGCCAGCAGCGTCCGGGACAGGGCCTTGGAGCAGTACTTC; CDR3 protein: CASSVRDRALEQYF
J gene: TRBJ1-5; V gene: TRBV6-5; D gene: -; clone size: -; CDR3 DNA: TGTGCCAGCAGTCGCTCCTGGGGCTATCAGCCCCAGCATTTT; CDR3 protein: CASSRSWGYQPQHF
J gene: TRBJ2-1; V gene: TRBV28; D gene: TRBD1; clone size: few; CDR3 DNA: TGTGCCAGCAGTTCCCCTTACAGGGGACAAAACAATGAGCAGTTCTTC; CDR3 protein: CASSSPYRGQNNEQFF
J gene: TRBJ2-2; V gene: TRBV19; D gene: -; clone size: -; CDR3 DNA: TGTGCCAGTAGTATGATTGGGGCGCGGACCGGGGAGCTGTTTTTT; CDR3 protein: CASSMIGARTGELFF
J gene: TRBJ1-2; V gene: TRBV27; D gene: -; clone size: -; CDR3 DNA: TGTGCCAGCAGCCGAGGGGCAGGGGTGTTTGGCTACACCTTC; CDR3 protein: CASSRGAGVFGYTF
J gene: TRBJ1-3; V gene: TRBV2; D gene: -; clone size: -; CDR3 DNA: TGTGCCAGTCGTCCCGGCGGCTACTCTGGAAACACCATATATTTT; CDR3 protein: CASRPGGYSGNTIYF
J gene: TRBJ2-5; V gene: TRBV11-2; D gene: -; clone size: -; CDR3 DNA: TGTGCCAGCAGCTTGCGGCAAATCCAAGAGACCCAGTACTTC; CDR3 protein: CASSLRQIQETQYF
J gene: TRBJ1-1; V gene: TRBV7-9; D gene: -; clone size: -; CDR3 DNA: TGTTCCAGCATAGATCCGAACACTGAAGCTTTCTTT; CDR3 protein: CSSIDPNTEAFF
J gene: TRBJ1-2; V gene: TRBV12-5; D gene: -; clone size: -; CDR3 DNA: TGTGCTAGTGGTTTGGAGGCAGGTGGCTACACCTTC; CDR3 protein: CASGLEAGGYTF
J gene: TRBJ1-1; V gene: TRBV9; D gene: -; clone size: -; CDR3 DNA: TGTGCCAGCAGCTCGGGGGGGACTGAAGCTTTCTTT; CDR3 protein: CASSSGGTEAFF
J gene: TRBJ1-1; V gene: TRBV5-1; D gene: TRBD1; clone size: -; CDR3 DNA: TGCGCCAGCAGTCCCGGGACAGGGACGAACACTGAAGCTTTCTTT; CDR3 protein: CASSPGTGTNTEAFF
J gene: TRBJ2-5; V gene: TRBV7-6; D gene: -; clone size: -; CDR3 DNA: TGTGCCAGCAGCTTAATGGATACTAGAACGGAGACCCAGTACTTC; CDR3 protein: CASSLMDTRTETQYF
J gene: TRBJ2-7; V gene: TRBV13; D gene: TRBD1; clone size: -; CDR3 DNA: TGTGCCAGCAGCACCAGACAGGGGGCGAAGAACTACGAGCAGTACTTC; CDR3 protein: CASSTRQGAKNYEQYF
J gene: TRBJ1-6; V gene: TRBV7-3; D gene: TRBD1; clone size: -; CDR3 DNA: TGTGCCAGCAGCGTCGGACAGGGCAATAATTCACCCCTCCACTTT; CDR3 protein: CASSVGQGNNSPLHF
J gene: TRBJ2-1; V gene: TRBV5-1; D gene: TRBD1; clone size: -; CDR3 DNA: TGCGCCAGCAGCTTCACAGGGGGCAATGAGCAGTTCTTC; CDR3 protein: CASSFTGGNEQFF
J gene: TRBJ2-7; V gene: TRBV5-5; D gene: -; clone size: -; CDR3 DNA: TGTGCCAGCAGCTTGATGGCCAGTTCCCCCTCCTACGAGCAGTACTTC; CDR3 protein: CASSLMASSPSYEQYF
J gene: TRBJ1-1; V gene: TRBV6-6; D gene: -; clone size: -; CDR3 DNA: TGTGCCAGCAGTTACTCGATCGCAGAGAACACTGAAGCTTTCTTT; CDR3 protein: CASSYSIAENTEAFF
J gene: TRBJ2-7; V gene: TRBV6-1; D gene: TRBD1; clone size: -; CDR3 DNA: TGTGCCAGCAGACCTTTTACAGGGGGCACCTACGAGCAGTACTTC; CDR3 protein: CASRPFTGGTYEQYF
J gene: TRBJ2-3; V gene: TRBV19; D gene: TRBD2; clone size: -; CDR3 DNA: TGTGCCACCGCATTGGGACTAGCGAGAGATACGCAGTATTTT; CDR3 protein: CATALGLARDTQYF
J gene: TRBJ2-7; V gene: TRBV7-3; D gene: TRBD1; clone size: -; CDR3 DNA: TGTGCCAGCAGCCGGGGCGGGCAGGGGGCCTACGAGCAGTACTTC; CDR3 protein: CASSRGGQGAYEQYF
J gene: TRBJ1-3; V gene: TRBV4-1; D gene: -; clone size: -; CDR3 DNA: TGCGCCAGCAGTGACGTGGGGGGTCTCCCTAATGGAAACACCATATATTTT; CDR3 protein: CASSDVGGLPNGNTIYF
J gene: TRBJ2-2; V gene: TRBV11-2; D gene: -; clone size: -; CDR3 DNA: TGTGCCAGCAGCTTGGGGACTCCGAGGTACACCGGGGAGCTGTTTTTT; CDR3 protein: CASSLGTPRYTGELFF
J gene: TRBJ2-7; V gene: TRBV27; D gene: -; clone size: -; CDR3 DNA: TGTGCCAGCAGTGTCGGGGGATCCTACGAGCAGTACTTC; CDR3 protein: CASSVGGSYEQYF
J gene: TRBJ1-6; V gene: TRBV28; D gene: -; clone size: once; CDR3 DNA: TGTGCCAGCAGTACCATCGCGGGGGGTAATTCACCCCTCCACTTT; CDR3 protein: CASSTIAGGNSPLHF
J gene: TRBJ2-7; V gene: TRBV28; D gene: TRBD2; clone size: few; CDR3 DNA: TGTGCCAGCAATCAATGGGGCGGGGGGCTCTACGAGCAGTACTTC; CDR3 protein: CASNQWGGGLYEQYF
J gene: TRBJ2-7; V gene: TRBV29-1; D gene: -; clone size: -; CDR3 DNA: TGCAGCGCCTTAAACGGGAACGAGCAGTACTTC; CDR3 protein: CSALNGNEQYF
J gene: TRBJ2-5; V gene: TRBV5-1; D gene: -; clone size: few; CDR3 DNA: TGCGCCAGCAGCTTGGGGCAGCTCGGCGGAAGGGAGACCCAGTACTTC; CDR3 protein: CASSLGQLGGRETQYF
J gene: TRBJ1-4; V gene: TRBV19; D gene: TRBD1; clone size: -; CDR3 DNA: TGTGCCAGTAAGGGGGACAGGAATGAAAAACTGTTTTTT; CDR3 protein: CASKGDRNEKLFF
J gene: TRBJ1-1; V gene: TRBV27; D gene: TRBD1; clone size: -; CDR3 DNA: TGTGCCAGCACCCCCCTCATAGACAGGGATAGAGAGACTGAAGCTTTCTTT; CDR3 protein: CASTPLIDRDRETEAFF
J gene: TRBJ1-1; V gene: TRBV11-2; D gene: -; clone size: -; CDR3 DNA: TGTGCCAGCAGCCTTTTCGGGGAAGGGGGCACTGAAGCTTTCTTT; CDR3 protein: CASSLFGEGGTEAFF
J gene: TRBJ2-7; V gene: TRBV15; D gene: -; clone size: -; CDR3 DNA: TGTGCCACCAGCAGAGTATCAGGTTCGTACTCCGAGCAGTACTTC; CDR3 protein: CATSRVSGSYSEQYF
J gene: TRBJ1-5; V gene: TRBV30; D gene: -; clone size: -; CDR3 DNA: TGTGCCTGGAGTCTCGGGAGAGTGGGTCAGCCCCAGCATTTT; CDR3 protein: CAWSLGRVGQPQHF
J gene: TRBJ2-7; V gene: TRBV5-4; D gene: TRBD1; clone size: -; CDR3 DNA: TGTGCCAGCAGCTCCGACAGGGGAAGCTACGAGCAGTACTTC; CDR3 protein: CASSSDRGSYEQYF
J gene: TRBJ1-1; V gene: TRBV9; D gene: -; clone size: -; CDR3 DNA: TGTGCCAGCAGCGTAGGCAGGGTGGGCACTGAAGCTTTCTTT; CDR3 protein: CASSVGRVGTEAFF
J gene: TRBJ2-5; V gene: TRBV7-8; D gene: TRBD2; clone size: -; CDR3 DNA: TGTGCCAGCAGCTTAGCGGGATACGGGGGGGAAGAGACCCAGTACTTC; CDR3 protein: CASSLAGYGGEETQYF
J gene: TRBJ2-6; V gene: TRBV15; D gene: TRBD1; clone size: -; CDR3 DNA: TGTGCCACCAGCCGACAGGGGGCGACTGGGGCCAACGTCCTGACTTTC; CDR3 protein: CATSRQGATGANVLTF
J gene: TRBJ2-7; V gene: TRBV5-1; D gene: TRBD1; clone size: -; CDR3 DNA: TGCGCCAGCAGCTTGGCCCTTGGACAGGGGTCCTACGAGCAGTACTTC; CDR3 protein: CASSLALGQGSYEQYF
J gene: TRBJ1-1; V gene: TRBV28; D gene: TRBD1; clone size: -; CDR3 DNA: TGTGCCAGCAGTTCGTACAGGGGTGGGAACACTGAAGCTTTCTTT; CDR3 protein: CASSSYRGGNTEAFF
J gene: TRBJ1-3; V gene: TRBV5-1; D gene: -; clone size: once; CDR3 DNA: TGCGCCAGCAGCTATGGCGGTTCCACGTCCGGGAACACCATATATTTT; CDR3 protein: CASSYGGSTSGNTIYF
J gene: TRBJ1-5; V gene: TRBV19; D gene: -; clone size: -; CDR3 DNA: TGTGCCAGTAGGTTGTCCCGAGTCGAAAGCAATCAGCCCCAGCATTTT; CDR3 protein: CASRLSRVESNQPQHF
J gene: TRBJ2-7; V gene: TRBV11-3; D gene: TRBD1; clone size: once; CDR3 DNA: TGTGCCAGCAGTCTCCCTAGGACAGGACCCTACGAGCAGTACTTC; CDR3 protein: CASSLPRTGPYEQYF